Presented here are 24 T cell receptor beta chains from one specimen sequenced in a study of beta chain features in type 1 diabetes. The study's findings and limits: When Type 1 diabetes patients were examined, their TCRB CDR3s proved moderately but significantly shorter in all four CD4+ subsets.

These receptors lack a known antigen. Every bit of the isolated RNA underwent reverse transcription, so sequencing read expressed TCRB transcripts. The data were produced by immunoSEQ multiplex PCR, yet TCRdb's version contains in-frame clones alone and is incomplete. The sample consists of approximately 41,000 clones, around 63% of them appearing once. The material sequenced was Tregs from blood. All receptors derive from a man between 25 and 39 years old with type 1 diabetes. Some clones in this sample may be carry-over from other donors' samples.

As to this clone: Other DNA variants within this sample encode the same CDR3. The chain has TRBV18 and TRBJ1-1, with D tentatively TRBD1 (5 bases). There are 14 residues in the CDR3. The germline V and J ends were trimmed by 3 bases and 6 bases, with 14 bases remaining between them. The germline V gene has CDR1 KGHSH and CDR2 LQKENI. The CDR3 DNA reads TGTGCCAGCTCACCCCGGGGGGGGGATCCTGAAGCTTTCTTT. It encodes CASSPRGGDPEAFF.

The chain couples TRBV27 to TRBJ2-2; a weak D match, TRBD2 (7 bases). V lost 6 bases and J lost 3, with 17 bases in between. Germline CDR1 reads MNHEY; CDR2 reads SMNVEV (reference sequence). This CDR3 has 16 residues. CDR3 loop: CASRPRGGLDTGELFF. The CDR3 coding sequence is TGTGCCAGCAGACCGAGGGGGGGGCTGGACACCGGGGAGCTGTTTTTT.

The V gene is TRBV18, the J gene TRBJ2-5; 7 bases are a match to TRBD1. Germline V gives CDR1 KGHSH, CDR2 LQKENI. This CDR3 comprises 14 residues. V was clipped by 0 bases and J by 4 bases; unmatched bases: 2. This CDR3 reads CASSPPTGVETQYF. Written as DNA, the CDR3 is TGTGCCAGCTCACCACCAACAGGGGTAGAGACCCAGTACTTC. Based on the CDR3 plus reference TRBV18 and TRBJ2-5, the full variable domain is NAGVMQNPRHLVRRRGQEARLRCSPMKGHSHVYWYRQLPEEGLKFMVYLQKENIIDESGMPKERFSAEFPKEGPSILRIQQVVRGDSAAYFCASSPPTGVETQYFGPGTRLLVL.

The chain has TRBV19 and TRBJ1-1, with 9 positions matching TRBD1. The CDR3 contains 14 residues. The germline CDR1 and CDR2 sequences are LNHDA and SQIVND (reference sequence). V shed 6 bases, J shed 6 bases, and the junction held 8 bases outside the gene matches. CDR3 bases: TGTGCCAGTAGACGGGACAGGGCGCCTTCTGAAGCTTTCTTT. This encodes CASRRDRAPSEAFF. Full variable domain (remainder filled in from reference TRBV19 and TRBJ1-1): DGGITQSPKYLFRKEGQNVTLSCEQNLNHDAMYWYRQDPGQGLRLIYYSQIVNDFQKGDIAEGYSVSREKKESFPLTVTSAQKNPTAFYLCASRRDRAPSEAFFGQGTRLTVV.

This clone was found once. CDR3 amino acids: CASSQVSTGLSGYTF. The CDR3 coding sequence is TGCGCCAGCAGCCAAGTATCAACAGGTCTGAGTGGCTACACCTTC. The chain couples TRBV4-3 to TRBJ1-2, with a weak D call TRBD1 (5 bases). Germline CDR1 LGHNA, CDR2 YSLEER. There are 15 residues in the CDR3. V lost 1 base to trimming and J lost 7 bases, with 16 bases between them.

The genes are TRBV7-8 and TRBJ1-4; weak D call: TRBD1 (5 bases). V lost 4 bases, J lost 3 bases, and 12 bases lay in between. The CDR3 length is 15 residues. CDR1 and CDR2 from the germline V gene are SGHVS and FQNEAQ. Written as DNA, the CDR3 is TGTGCCAGCAGCTATGGGGGACTACCTAATGAAAAACTGTTTTTT. This gives the protein CASSYGGLPNEKLFF.

This chain connects TRBV7-2 to TRBJ2-7; D perhaps matches TRBD2 (6 bases). CDR3 length equals 14 residues. The V end lost 3 bases, the J end lost 2 bases, and 11 bases lay between the germline ends. Per germline, CDR1 SGHTA and CDR2 FQGNSA. CDR3 sequence (DNA): TGTGCCAGCAGCTTTCTGGAGGGGCCCTACGAGCAGTACTTC. Residues: CASSFLEGPYEQYF.

This clone is medium-sized by share. V usage is TRBV19 and J usage is TRBJ1-3; D gene ambiguous. The germline V gene encodes CDR1 LNHDA and CDR2 SQIVND (reference sequence). The CDR3 length is 15 residues. The V and J ends lost 3 bases and 2 bases respectively, with 11 bases between them. The CDR3 sequence: CASSITYAAGNTIYF. Written as DNA, the CDR3 is TGTGCCAGTAGTATCACGTATGCGGCTGGAAACACCATATATTTT. Drawing the rest from reference TRBV19 and TRBJ1-3, the complete variable domain is DGGITQSPKYLFRKEGQNVTLSCEQNLNHDAMYWYRQDPGQGLRLIYYSQIVNDFQKGDIAEGYSVSREKKESFPLTVTSAQKNPTAFYLCASSITYAAGNTIYFGEGSWLTVV.

V is TRBV10-3 and J is TRBJ2-3; TRBD1 aligns across 12 bases. V lost 7 bases, J lost 2 bases, and 13 bases stayed unmatched. The CDR3 contains 18 residues. Germline V CDR1 and CDR2: ENHRY, SYGVKD. The CDR3 sequence is CAINGGGTGGNNTDTQYF. CDR3 bases: TGTGCCATCAATGGCGGGGGGACAGGGGGCAATAACACAGATACGCAGTATTTT.

The rearrangement joins TRBV7-8 to TRBJ2-1, with D perhaps matching TRBD2 (7 bases). V was cut by 5 bases and J by 8 bases, with 28 bases left in between. CDR1 and CDR2 from the germline V gene are SGHVS and FQNEAQ. The CDR3 loop spans 18 amino acids. CDR3 region: CASSPQAQQGWGGDEQFF. In nucleotides, the CDR3 is TGTGCCAGCAGCCCACAAGCCCAACAGGGATGGGGGGGGGATGAGCAGTTCTTC.

This clone was counted only a few times. The rearrangement uses TRBV5-1 and TRBJ2-5, with a tentative D call TRBD1 (6 bases). V gave up 3 bases and J gave up 3 bases, with 15 bases separating them. The CDR3 sequence is 15 residues long. CDR1 SGHRS and CDR2 YFSETQ come from the germline V gene. In nucleotides, the CDR3 is TGCGCCAGCAGCTCCAGGACAGCCAGGGAAGAGACCCAGTACTTC. Amino acid sequence: CASSSRTAREETQYF.

The chain couples TRBV27 to TRBJ2-1; 8 nucleotides agree with TRBD1. Germline V CDR1 and CDR2: MNHEY, SMNVEV (reference sequence). This CDR3 is 20 amino acids long. V was clipped by 6 bases and J by 0 bases; unmatched bases: 19. The CDR3 nucleotides read TGTGCCAGCAGCATTTGGGGAACAGGGGGAGGCTCAATCTCCTACAATGAGCAGTTCTTC. This sequence encodes CASSIWGTGGGSISYNEQFF.

The chain links TRBV5-1 to TRBJ2-7; 9 nucleotides match TRBD1. This CDR3 has 14 residues. CDR1 and CDR2 (germline): SGHRS, YFSETQ. V dropped 5 bases and J dropped 6; count of bases not matched to a gene: 9. The CDR3 DNA reads TGCGCCAGCAGGGAACGGACAGGGGAGACCGAGCAGTACTTC. It is translated as CASRERTGETEQYF.

This rearrangement joins TRBV25-1 to TRBJ2-7, with D tentatively TRBD1 (5 bases). The CDR3 is made up of 14 amino acids. In germline, CDR1 is MGHDK, CDR2 SYGVNS. Trimming left V 10 bases short and J 3 bases short, with 19 bases between. The DNA of the CDR3 is TGTGCCACCAGAAGGGCTGGAGACAGCTACGAGCAGTACTTC. Translated, it gives CATRRAGDSYEQYF.

The chain carries TRBV4-1 and TRBJ2-2, with TRBD2 matching 7 bases. The ends lost 0 bases at V and 7 bases at J; junction bases unmatched: 11. This CDR3 is 17 amino acids long. Germline V gene lookup returns CDR1 MGHRA and CDR2 YSYEKL. The CDR3 DNA is TGCGCCAGCAGCCAAGAGGGGCTAGCGGAAACTATCGGGGAGCTGTTTTTT. It encodes CASSQEGLAETIGELFF.

The V gene is TRBV18, the J gene TRBJ2-7; D is possibly TRBD2 (5 bases). The CDR3 runs 14 residues. Trimming stripped 3 bases from V and 0 bases from J, with 9 bases between. CDR1 and CDR2 from the germline V gene are KGHSH and LQKENI. The CDR3 region has the DNA TGTGCCAGCTCACCCAGGACTGACTCCTACGAGCAGTACTTC. Its translation: CASSPRTDSYEQYF.

CDR3 bases: TGTGCCAGCAGCACGCAGGGGGTGAACACTGAAGCTTTCTTT. It encodes CASSTQGVNTEAFF. The chain links TRBV21-1 to TRBJ1-1; the table's D call, TRBD1, was not checked against the DNA. TRBV21-1 is a pseudogene segment. The CDR3 contains 14 residues.

The rearrangement joins TRBV25-1 to TRBJ1-2; D unclear. CDR1 is MGHDK and CDR2 is SYGVNS in the germline V gene. The CDR3 has 13 amino acids. V gave up 3 bases and J gave up 2 bases, with 7 bases separating them. The CDR3 spells CASSEFGNYGYTF. In DNA form, the CDR3 reads TGTGCCAGCAGTGAGTTCGGGAACTATGGCTACACCTTC.

The chain uses TRBV6-5 and TRBJ2-4; 9 positions match TRBD1. Unmatched junction bases numbered 8, after V lost 6 bases and J lost 8 bases. The CDR3 covers 14 residues. Germline V CDR1 and CDR2: MNHEY, SVGAGI. CDR3 loop: CASSPNRGRHIQYF. CDR3 in DNA: TGTGCCAGCAGCCCTAACAGGGGGCGTCACATTCAGTACTTC.

V is TRBV5-1 and J is TRBJ2-2; D might be TRBD1 (6 bases). The CDR3 has 14 amino acids. The germline CDR1 and CDR2 sequences are SGHRS and YFSETQ. The V end was cut by 2 bases, the J end by 4 bases, with 9 bases between. The CDR3 spells CASSFNRATGELFF. In DNA, the CDR3 is TGCGCCAGCAGCTTTAACAGGGCCACCGGGGAGCTGTTTTTT.

V gene TRBV4-3 combines with J gene TRBJ2-7; the match to TRBD1 covers 8 bases. The germline V gene encodes CDR1 LGHNA and CDR2 YSLEER. V gave up 4 bases and J gave up 3 bases; unmatched junction bases: 2. This CDR3 region has 13 residues. The CDR3 nucleotides are TGCGCCAGCAGCCGAGACAGGGGCTACGAGCAGTACTTC. It specifies CASSRDRGYEQYF.

The chain is built from TRBV10-3 and TRBJ1-1, with a possible D match to TRBD1 (5 bases). This CDR3 comprises 14 residues. Germline V gene sequence: CDR1 ENHRY, CDR2 SYGVKD. Trimming left V 6 bases short and J 3 bases short, with 14 bases between. CDR3 DNA sequence: TGTGCCATCAGCGCCGGGGGAACTTACACTGAAGCTTTCTTT. This sequence encodes CAISAGGTYTEAFF.

The V call is TRBV7-2, the J call TRBJ2-1; TRBD2 might be the D (7 bases). Looked up from germline, CDR1 is SGHTA and CDR2 is FQGNSA. The CDR3 has 13 residues. Trimming stripped 1 base from V and 9 bases from J, with 10 bases between. The CDR3 reads CASSLGGGREQFF. The CDR3, as DNA: TGTGCCAGCAGCTTAGGGGGGGGCCGTGAGCAGTTCTTC.

DNA for the CDR3: TGTGCCTGGAATCGACAGGGGGCGGGCAATCAGCCCCAGCATTTT. Protein: CAWNRQGAGNQPQHF. The genes are TRBV30 and TRBJ1-5; TRBD1 matches 10 bases. V dropped 4 bases and J dropped 2; count of bases not matched to a gene: 5. Germline CDR1 reads GTSNPN; CDR2 reads SVGIG (reference sequence). The CDR3 has 15 residues.